This entry concerns a single TCR beta chain. Using immunoSEQ multiplex PCR, the repertoire was profiled, and TCRdb retains in-frame clones only, with some absent. This table holds hundreds of thousands of clones, 82% found once. This specimen comes from a study of blood T cell repertoires in COVID-19. The wider study: PBMCs, B-cell-depleted T cells, or T cells were the source of the cDNA or gDNA that made up the material.

The sequenced sample was peripheral blood. The receptor was derived from a woman older than 75 with acute or convalescent COVID-19.

The CDR3 bases are TGTGCCATCAGGGGGACACCGAACACTGAAGCTTTCTTT. Its protein product is CAIRGTPNTEAFF. V gene TRBV10-3 combines with J gene TRBJ1-1; D perhaps matches TRBD1 (6 bases). V dropped 6 bases and J dropped 1 base, with 9 bases sitting between them. Germline V lookup: CDR1 ENHRY, CDR2 SYGVKD. CDR3 length: 13 amino acids.